These T cell receptor beta chains were read from a single sample in a study of blood T cell repertoires in COVID-19. Data came from immunoSEQ multiplex PCR; TCRdb stores just in-frame clones and leaves some out. Among a few hundred thousand clones listed, more than 80% were seen once. Source material: peripheral blood. These receptor sequences come from a woman between 25 and 40 years old with active or convalescent COVID-19. CDR3s include the opening cysteine and the closing phenylalanine or tryptophan. The D gene is left open where the match is weak. Where a row states a size, it is once, few, many or the class of an expanded clone; other rows omit it.

length	V	J	D	size	DNA	CDR3
15	TRBV27	TRBJ2-7	NA	NA	TGTGCCAGCAGTGGCCAGGGTCTCTCAAACTACGAGCAGTACTTC	CASSGQGLSNYEQYF
14	TRBV6-5	TRBJ2-5	TRBD2	NA	TGTGCCAGCAGACCCGGACTAGTCCAAGAGACCCAGTACTTC	CASRPGLVQETQYF
15	TRBV2	TRBJ2-3	NA	NA	TGTGCCAGCAGTCTCCGGGACACCCTCACAGATACGCAGTATTTT	CASSLRDTLTDTQYF
13	TRBV30	TRBJ1-2	TRBD1	NA	TGTGCCTGGAGTGTAGGGACAGGGGAAGGCTACACCTTC	CAWSVGTGEGYTF
17	TRBV2	TRBJ1-1	TRBD1	NA	TGTGCCAGCATTCAACCCGGGACAGGGGTCCCGAACACTGAAGCTTTCTTT	CASIQPGTGVPNTEAFF
18	TRBV5-1	TRBJ1-6	TRBD1	few	TGCGCCAGCAGCCCTACCATGAACAGGGGTCGCTCGAATTCACCCCTCCACTTT	CASSPTMNRGRSNSPLHF
14	TRBV9	TRBJ1-5	TRBD1	NA	TGTGCCAGCAGCGTGGGACAGGGAGGTCAGCCCCAGCATTTT	CASSVGQGGQPQHF
13	TRBV2	TRBJ2-7	NA	NA	TGTGCCAGCAGTGGGGGCAGTCCCTACGAGCAGTACTTC	CASSGGSPYEQYF
13	TRBV12-3/TRBV12-4	TRBJ2-3	TRBD2	NA	TGTGCCAGCAGAGGCGGGGGGGCAGATACGCAGTATTTT	CASRGGGADTQYF
16	TRBV4-1	TRBJ2-3	NA	NA	TGCGCCAGCAGCCAAGATAGGGCTAGCGACACAGATACGCAGTATTTT	CASSQDRASDTDTQYF
13	TRBV20-1	TRBJ1-1	NA	NA	TGCAGTGCTAGTAATTCTGTTTACACTGAAGCTTTCTTT	CSASNSVYTEAFF
13	TRBV6-2/TRBV6-3	TRBJ1-1	NA	NA	TGTGCCAGCAGCTCGGGAAGAGCCTTGGAATCTTTCTTT	CASSSGRALESFF
19	TRBV10-3	TRBJ1-1	TRBD1	NA	TGTGCCATCAGTGACTCTTCGCCCGGGACAGGGGGCAAACACACTGAAGCTTTCTTT	CAISDSSPGTGGKHTEAFF
15	TRBV7-2	TRBJ1-5	NA	NA	TGTGCCAGCAGCTTAGTAGGAGGGGTTAATCAGCCCCAGCATTTT	CASSLVGGVNQPQHF
14	TRBV6-6	TRBJ2-3	TRBD2	NA	TGTGCCAGCAGTCGGCTAGCGGGGGGAGATACGCAGTATTTT	CASSRLAGGDTQYF
14	TRBV19	TRBJ1-1	NA	NA	TGTGCCAGTAGGCGAGGAGAGGGGAACACTGAAGCTTTCTTT	CASRRGEGNTEAFF
14	TRBV27	TRBJ1-1	NA	NA	TGTGCCAGCAGTTTAGGCCAGGGCGGCACTGAAGCTTTCTTT	CASSLGQGGTEAFF
15	TRBV19	TRBJ1-1	TRBD1	NA	TGTGCCAGTAGTATGGGGACAGGGGGCGTCCGGGAAGCTTTCTTT	CASSMGTGGVREAFF
15	TRBV2	TRBJ1-1	NA	NA	TGTGCCAGCAGGCCTTCGACTGACCTGAACACTGAAGCTTTCTTT	CASRPSTDLNTEAFF
15	TRBV6-5	TRBJ2-4	NA	NA	TGTGCCAGCAGTTATGAGGTCAGGGGCGGCAACATTCAGTACTTC	CASSYEVRGGNIQYF
13	TRBV7-9	TRBJ2-7	NA	few	TGTGCCAGTCAGGGGCGGATATCCTACGAGCAGTACTTC	CASQGRISYEQYF
11	TRBV11-2	TRBJ2-5	NA	NA	TGTGCCAGCAGCTTTAAAGAGACCCAGTACTTC	CASSFKETQYF
15	TRBV9	TRBJ1-1	NA	NA	TGTGCCAGCAGCGTAGGGGTAGGGGGAGGGTCTGAAGCTTTCTTT	CASSVGVGGGSEAFF